Following are 11 T cell receptor beta chains from one sample sequenced in a study of T-cell reconstitution after alpha-beta-depleted transplantation in children. Unique molecular identifiers featured in how the TCRbeta library was prepared. TCRdb re-analysed the PCR reads in MiXCR, keeping a single row per CDR3 protein. The sample holds about 600,000 distinct CDR3 sequences, 8% to 11% seen once. The sample here was PBMCs from the stem cell graft donor, taken from the stem cell graft. All receptors come from a human donor who donated a stem cell graft to a child with acute myeloid leukemia.

This clonotype was detected ten times or more. V gene TRBV20-1 combines with J gene TRBJ1-3; 7 bases are a match to TRBD1. V gave up 4 bases and J gave up 0 bases; unmatched junction bases: 9. CDR1 is DFQATT, CDR2 SNEGSKA, per germline (reference sequence). The CDR3 length is 16 residues. The CDR3 spells CSATDRAPISGNTIYF. CDR3 bases: TGCAGTGCTACTGACAGGGCGCCCATCTCTGGAAACACCATATATTTT.

This clonotype was recorded a few times. The chain has TRBV29-1 and TRBJ1-4, with D hard to call. In germline, CDR1 is SQVTM, CDR2 ANQGSEA. This CDR3 contains 14 residues. Between the trimmed V and J ends, which lost 4 bases and 0 bases, there was a span of 9 bases. This chain's CDR3 is CSVGGGSTNEKLFF. The CDR3, as DNA: TGCAGCGTTGGCGGCGGGTCAACTAATGAAAAACTGTTTTTT.

This clonotype was seen a handful of times. The rearrangement joins TRBV5-1 to TRBJ2-1; 11 bases agree with TRBD2. Trimming took 4 bases from V and 2 from J; bases not matched to a gene: 5. Germline V gene data show CDR1 as SGHRS and CDR2 as YFSETQ. The length of the CDR3 is 16 residues. CDR3 sequence (DNA): TGCGCCAGCAGCCCAATAGCGGGAGGGCCCTACAATGAGCAGTTCTTC. Amino acids: CASSPIAGGPYNEQFF.

Ten or more counts support this clonotype. The V call is TRBV28, the J call TRBJ2-1; D unclear. The V end was cut by 3 bases, the J end by 6 bases, with 12 bases between. CDR3 length equals 14 residues. CDR1 MDHEN and CDR2 SYDVKM come from the germline V gene. Here the CDR3 reads CASSLAQWVNEQFF. For the CDR3, the DNA is TGTGCCAGCAGTTTGGCTCAATGGGTCAATGAGCAGTTCTTC.

The rearrangement joins TRBV9 to TRBJ2-3, with TRBD2 matching over 9 bases. The length of the CDR3 is 15 residues. V lost 3 bases and J lost 4; bases outside the gene matches: 6. Germline V gives CDR1 SGDLS, CDR2 YYNGEE. CDR3: CASSAYSGSADTQYF. The CDR3 DNA follows: TGTGCCAGCAGCGCATATAGCGGGAGTGCAGATACGCAGTATTTT.

The chain is built from TRBV12-3 or TRBV12-4 and TRBJ2-5; 7 positions match TRBD1. Trimming at V came to 3 bases and at J to 1 base, leaving 8 bases not matched to a gene. The CDR3 is 16 residues long. The chain's CDR3 is CASSLRTGPPQETQYF. CDR3 nucleotide sequence: TGTGCCAGCAGTTTGAGGACAGGCCCACCCCAAGAGACCCAGTACTTC.

The chain uses TRBV25-1 and TRBJ2-1; D gene ambiguous. V was cut by 3 bases and J by 5 bases, with 8 bases left in between. From germline, CDR1 is MGHDK and CDR2 SYGVNS. This CDR3 comprises 13 residues. CDR3 DNA sequence: TGTGCCAGCAGTGAGCCGGCCAACAATGAGCAGTTCTTC. This gives the protein CASSEPANNEQFF. The complete variable domain, with remaining parts taken from reference TRBV25-1 and TRBJ2-1, reads EADIYQTPRYLVIGTGKKITLECSQTMGHDKMYWYQQDPGMELHLIHYSYGVNSTEKGDLSSESTVSRIRTEHFPLTLESARPSHTSQYLCASSEPANNEQFFGPGTRLTVL.

This rearrangement joins TRBV11-3 to TRBJ2-3; D uncertain. Germline lookup yields CDR1 SGHNT and CDR2 YENEEA. The V end was cut by 7 bases, the J end by 5 bases, with 13 bases between. This CDR3 comprises 13 residues. The CDR3 sequence is CASKSAVEDTQYF. The DNA of the CDR3 is TGTGCCAGCAAATCGGCGGTGGAAGATACGCAGTATTTT.

This clonotype has more than one count but fewer than ten. This chain uses TRBV9 with TRBJ2-3, with a weak D call TRBD2 (6 bases). CDR3 length: 15 amino acids. Trimming stripped 2 bases from V and 4 bases from J, with 14 bases between. Looked up from germline, CDR1 is SGDLS and CDR2 is YYNGEE. This chain's CDR3 is CASSVRGIGADTQYF. The CDR3 DNA reads as TGTGCCAGCAGCGTTCGGGGGATTGGAGCAGATACGCAGTATTTT.

This clonotype showed up just a few times. This chain connects TRBV5-1 to TRBJ2-1; D could derive from TRBD1 or TRBD2 (6 bases each). Between the trimmed V and J ends, which lost 1 base and 10 bases, there was a span of 15 bases. The germline gives CDR1 SGHRS, CDR2 YFSETQ. The CDR3 runs to 14 residues. The CDR3 DNA sequence: TGCGCCAGCAGCTTGTATGGGGGGCCGGGAGAGCAGTTCTTC. Translation: CASSLYGGPGEQFF.

At least ten counts were recorded for this clonotype. One junction end disagrees with the germline gene, perhaps due to a read error. The chain links TRBV7-7 to TRBJ2-2, with 10 bases matching TRBD2. CDR1 and CDR2 (germline): SSHAT, FNYEAQ (reference sequence). The CDR3 spans 18 residues. The CDR3 is CASSPRTSGNANTGELFF. In DNA, the CDR3 is TGTGCTAGCAGCCCCCGGACTAGCGGAAACGCGAACACCGGGGAGCTGTTTTTT.